Listed here is a single TCR beta chain. These data originate in a study of blood T cells in healthy people across ages. A J-beta primer mix and a sample-barcoded 5' primer were used in a second PCR of about 6 to 12 cycles. Each of the cDNA molecules was tagged by a template-switch adaptor with 12 random nucleotides. TCRdb analysed the 5' RACE reads with MiXCR anew, one entry per CDR3 protein. The table shows over 1,300,000 distinct CDR3 sequences, with approximately 59% occurring only once. The CDR3 is 16 residues long. Trimming stripped 0 bases from V and 0 bases from J, with 8 bases between. Germline V gene sequence: CDR1 MNHEY, CDR2 SVGAGI.

V usage is TRBV6-5 and J usage is TRBJ2-2; D is perhaps TRBD2 (6 bases). This clonotype was obtained from a man between 18 and 29 years old in good health. Sequencing was performed on blood. CDR3 DNA: TGTGCCAGCAGTTACTCAACGGGGGCGAACACCGGGGAGCTGTTTTTT. Translation gives CASSYSTGANTGELFF.